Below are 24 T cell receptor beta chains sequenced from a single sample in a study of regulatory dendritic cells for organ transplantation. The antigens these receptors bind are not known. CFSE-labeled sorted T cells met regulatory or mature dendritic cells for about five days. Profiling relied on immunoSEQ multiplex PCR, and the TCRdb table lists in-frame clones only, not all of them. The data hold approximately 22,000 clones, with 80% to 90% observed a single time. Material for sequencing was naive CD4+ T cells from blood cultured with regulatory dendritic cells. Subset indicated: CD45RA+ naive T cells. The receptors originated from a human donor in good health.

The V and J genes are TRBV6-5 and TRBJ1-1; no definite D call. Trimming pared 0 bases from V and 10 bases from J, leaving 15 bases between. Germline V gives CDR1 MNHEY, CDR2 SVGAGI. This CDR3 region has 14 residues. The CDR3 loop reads CASSYSRSGSRAFF. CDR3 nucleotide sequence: TGTGCCAGCAGTTACTCTCGGTCAGGTTCTAGAGCTTTCTTT.

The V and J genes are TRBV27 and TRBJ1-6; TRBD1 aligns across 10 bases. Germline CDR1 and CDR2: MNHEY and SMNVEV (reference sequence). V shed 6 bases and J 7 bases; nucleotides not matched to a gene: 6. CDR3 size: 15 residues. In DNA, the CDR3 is TGTGCCAGCAGCTCGAGGGGACAGGGGAATTCACCCCTCCACTTT. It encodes CASSSRGQGNSPLHF.

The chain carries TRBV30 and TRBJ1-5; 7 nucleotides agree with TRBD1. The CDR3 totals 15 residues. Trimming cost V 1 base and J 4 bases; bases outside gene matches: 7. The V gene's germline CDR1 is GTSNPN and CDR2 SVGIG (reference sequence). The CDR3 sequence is CAWSAEGTANQPQHF. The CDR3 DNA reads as TGTGCCTGGAGTGCGGAAGGGACAGCAAATCAGCCCCAGCATTTT.

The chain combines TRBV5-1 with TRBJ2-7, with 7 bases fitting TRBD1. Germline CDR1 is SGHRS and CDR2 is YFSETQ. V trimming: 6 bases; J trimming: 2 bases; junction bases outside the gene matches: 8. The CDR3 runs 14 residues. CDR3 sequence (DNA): TGCGCCAGCACCATTTCCCAGGGGGCCTACGAGCAGTACTTC. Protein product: CASTISQGAYEQYF.

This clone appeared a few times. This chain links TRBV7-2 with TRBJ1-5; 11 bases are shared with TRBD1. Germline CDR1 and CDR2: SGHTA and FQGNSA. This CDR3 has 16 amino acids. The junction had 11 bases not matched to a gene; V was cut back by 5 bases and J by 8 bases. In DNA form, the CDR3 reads TGTGCCAGCAGCCCCAGCTCGGACAGGGGGCAGGAGCCCCAGCATTTT. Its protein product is CASSPSSDRGQEPQHF.

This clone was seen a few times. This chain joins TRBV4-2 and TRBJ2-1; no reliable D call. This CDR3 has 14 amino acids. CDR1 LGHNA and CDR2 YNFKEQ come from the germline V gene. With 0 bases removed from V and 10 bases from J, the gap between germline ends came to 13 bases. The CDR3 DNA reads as TGTGCCAGCAGCCAAGATATTGCCGTCAGGGAGCAGTTCTTC. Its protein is CASSQDIAVREQFF.

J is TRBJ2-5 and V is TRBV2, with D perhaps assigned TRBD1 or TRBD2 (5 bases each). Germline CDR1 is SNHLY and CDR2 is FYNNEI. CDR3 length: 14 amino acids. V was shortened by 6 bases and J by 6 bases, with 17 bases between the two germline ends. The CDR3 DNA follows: TGTGCCAGCAGCGGGGCCCATCCCGGAAAGACCCAGTACTTC. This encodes CASSGAHPGKTQYF.

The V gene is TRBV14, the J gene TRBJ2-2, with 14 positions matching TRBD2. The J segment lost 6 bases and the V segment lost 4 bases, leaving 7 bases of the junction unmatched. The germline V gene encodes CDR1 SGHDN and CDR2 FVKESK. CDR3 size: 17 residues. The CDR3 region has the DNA TGTGCCAGCAGCCTGGACTCGACTAGCGGGAGGGCCGGGGAGCTGTTTTTT. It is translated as CASSLDSTSGRAGELFF.

The DNA for the CDR3 is TGTGCCAGCAGCCAAGTTAATAGCGTCCCAGATACGCAGTATTTT. This codes for CASSQVNSVPDTQYF. The chain has TRBV5-8 and TRBJ2-3; TRBD2 is a possible D gene (5 bases). Trimming took 4 bases from V and 4 from J, leaving 16 bases between them. The CDR3 sequence is 15 residues long. Germline CDR1 SGHTS, CDR2 YDEGEE.

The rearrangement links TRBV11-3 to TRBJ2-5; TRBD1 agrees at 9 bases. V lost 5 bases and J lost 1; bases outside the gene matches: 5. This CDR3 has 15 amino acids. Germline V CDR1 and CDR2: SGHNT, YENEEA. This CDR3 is CASSPGTGFQETQYF. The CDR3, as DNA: TGTGCCAGCAGCCCCGGGACAGGGTTCCAAGAGACCCAGTACTTC.

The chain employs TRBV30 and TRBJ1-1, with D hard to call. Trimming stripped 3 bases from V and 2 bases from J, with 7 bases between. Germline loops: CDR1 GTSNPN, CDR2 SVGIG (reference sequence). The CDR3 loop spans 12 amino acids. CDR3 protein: CAWRNLNTEAFF. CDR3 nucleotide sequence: TGTGCCTGGAGGAACCTAAACACTGAAGCTTTCTTT.

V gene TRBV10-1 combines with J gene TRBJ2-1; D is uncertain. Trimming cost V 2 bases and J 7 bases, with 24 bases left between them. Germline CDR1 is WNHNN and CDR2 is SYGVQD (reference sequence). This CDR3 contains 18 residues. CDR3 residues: CASSETGLWSSYWNEQFF. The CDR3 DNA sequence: TGCGCCAGCAGTGAGACGGGTCTATGGAGCAGTTATTGGAATGAGCAGTTCTTC.

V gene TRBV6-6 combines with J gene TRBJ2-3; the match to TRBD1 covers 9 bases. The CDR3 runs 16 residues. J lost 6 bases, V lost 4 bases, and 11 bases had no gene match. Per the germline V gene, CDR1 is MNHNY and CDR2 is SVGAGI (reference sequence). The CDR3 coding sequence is TGTGCCAGCAGTTCGGGTGCCGGGACAGGGACTGATACGCAGTATTTT. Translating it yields CASSSGAGTGTDTQYF.

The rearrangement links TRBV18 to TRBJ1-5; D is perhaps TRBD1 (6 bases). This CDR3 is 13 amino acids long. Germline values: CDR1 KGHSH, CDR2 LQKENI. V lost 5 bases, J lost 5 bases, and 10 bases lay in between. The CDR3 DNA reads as TGTGCCAGCTCAACATCAGGGGATCAGCCCCAGCATTTT. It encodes CASSTSGDQPQHF.

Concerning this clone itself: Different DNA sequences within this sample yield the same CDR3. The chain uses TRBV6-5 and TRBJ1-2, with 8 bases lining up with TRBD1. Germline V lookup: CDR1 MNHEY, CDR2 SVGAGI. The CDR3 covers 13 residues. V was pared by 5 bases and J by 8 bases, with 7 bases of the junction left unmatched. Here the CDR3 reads CASSRTGGGGYTF. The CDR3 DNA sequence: TGTGCCAGCAGTCGCACAGGGGGTGGAGGCTACACCTTC.

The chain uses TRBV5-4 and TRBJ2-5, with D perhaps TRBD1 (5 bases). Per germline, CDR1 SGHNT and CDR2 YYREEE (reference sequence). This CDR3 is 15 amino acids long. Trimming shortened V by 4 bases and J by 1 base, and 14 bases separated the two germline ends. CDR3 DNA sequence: TGTGCCAGCAGCCATCGCAGCAGGGTCCAAGAGACCCAGTACTTC. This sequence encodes CASSHRSRVQETQYF.

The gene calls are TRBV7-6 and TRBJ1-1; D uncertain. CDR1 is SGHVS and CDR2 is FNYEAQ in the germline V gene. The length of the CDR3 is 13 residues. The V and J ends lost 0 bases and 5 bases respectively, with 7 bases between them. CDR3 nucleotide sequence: TGTGCCAGCAGCTTAGCGGTGGGGACTGAAGCTTTCTTT. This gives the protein CASSLAVGTEAFF.

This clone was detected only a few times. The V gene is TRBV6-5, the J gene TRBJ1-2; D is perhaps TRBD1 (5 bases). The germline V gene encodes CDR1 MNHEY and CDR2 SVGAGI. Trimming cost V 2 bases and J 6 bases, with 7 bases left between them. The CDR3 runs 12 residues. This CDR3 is CASSYRGDGYTF. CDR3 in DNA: TGTGCCAGCAGTTACCGGGGGGATGGCTACACCTTC.

The CDR3 bases are TGTGCCAGCAGCTTAGTGGGGACAGGGGAAGGAAACACCATATATTTT. Protein sequence: CASSLVGTGEGNTIYF. This rearrangement joins TRBV7-6 to TRBJ1-3; 10 positions match TRBD1. The CDR3 contains 16 residues. V gave up 1 base and J gave up 4 bases; unmatched junction bases: 4. The V gene's germline CDR1 is SGHVS and CDR2 FNYEAQ.

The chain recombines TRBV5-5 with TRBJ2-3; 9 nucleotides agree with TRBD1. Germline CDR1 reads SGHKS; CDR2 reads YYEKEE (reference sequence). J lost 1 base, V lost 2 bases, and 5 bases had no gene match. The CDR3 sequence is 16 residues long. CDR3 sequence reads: CASSFGTGFRTDTQYF. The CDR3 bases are TGTGCCAGCAGCTTCGGGACAGGGTTTCGCACAGATACGCAGTATTTT.

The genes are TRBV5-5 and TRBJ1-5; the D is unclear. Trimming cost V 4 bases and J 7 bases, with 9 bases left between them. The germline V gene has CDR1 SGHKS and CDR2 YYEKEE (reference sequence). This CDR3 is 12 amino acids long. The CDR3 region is CASSLDGQPQHF. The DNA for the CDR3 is TGTGCCAGCAGCCTGGACGGACAGCCCCAGCATTTT.

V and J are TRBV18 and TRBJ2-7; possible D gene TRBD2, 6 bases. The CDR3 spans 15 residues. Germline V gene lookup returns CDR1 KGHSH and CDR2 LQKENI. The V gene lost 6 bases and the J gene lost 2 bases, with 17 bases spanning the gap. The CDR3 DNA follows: TGTGCCAGCTCCCTATGGGGGGTAGATCCCTACGAGCAGTACTTC. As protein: CASSLWGVDPYEQYF.

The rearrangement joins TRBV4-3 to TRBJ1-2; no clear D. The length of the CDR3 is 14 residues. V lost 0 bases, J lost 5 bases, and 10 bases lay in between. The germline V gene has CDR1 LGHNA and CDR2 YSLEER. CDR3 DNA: TGCGCCAGCAGCCAAGACGGCAGTCAGTATGGCTACACCTTC. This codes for CASSQDGSQYGYTF.

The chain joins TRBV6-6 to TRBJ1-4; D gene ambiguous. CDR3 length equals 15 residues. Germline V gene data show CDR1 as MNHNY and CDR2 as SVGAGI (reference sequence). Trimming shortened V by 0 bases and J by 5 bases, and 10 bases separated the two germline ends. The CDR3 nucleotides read TGTGCCAGCAGTTACTCCCAGGAGTTCAATGAAAAACTGTTTTTT. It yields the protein CASSYSQEFNEKLFF.